This passage covers 26 T cell receptor beta chains from one sample sequenced in a study of monozygotic twins with inflammatory bowel disease. TCRdb reanalyzed the 5' RACE reads, giving one entry per CDR3 protein sequence and no DNA. This table holds more than 350,000 distinct CDR3 sequences. Sequencing was done on a sample of blood. All receptors come from a human donor with ulcerative colitis or Crohn's disease, or a healthy co-twin of an affected twin (not recorded which).

V gene TRBV20-1 combines with J gene TRBJ2-1. Germline CDR1 DFQATT, CDR2 SNEGSKA (reference sequence). The CDR3 spans 14 residues. The CDR3: CSARAGEPYNEQFF.

V and J are TRBV28 and TRBJ2-2; as DNA is missing, the TRBD1 call by TCRdb cannot be tested. CDR1 and CDR2 from the germline V gene are MDHEN and SYDVKM. This CDR3 has 17 residues. CDR3 amino acids: CASSFGIPRGRTGELFF. The whole variable domain, remainder taken from reference TRBV28 and TRBJ2-2, is DVKVTQSSRYLVKRTGEKVFLECVQDMDHENMFWYRQDPGLGLRLIYFSYDVKMKEKGDIPEGYSVSREKKERFSLILESASTNQTSMYLCASSFGIPRGRTGELFFGEGSRLTVL.

The V and J genes are TRBV4-2 and TRBJ1-2; TCRdb returns TRBD1, unconfirmable since there is no DNA. Per the germline V gene, CDR1 is LGHNA and CDR2 is YNFKEQ. The CDR3 is made up of 16 amino acids. CDR3 in amino acids: CASSQDTGTGVNGYTF.

The J gene is TRBJ1-1, the V gene TRBV19. Germline CDR1 LNHDA, CDR2 SQIVND (reference sequence). The CDR3 covers 11 residues. CDR3 region: CATIGNTEAFF.

This CDR3 reads CASSQEERQTDTQYF. The J gene is TRBJ2-3, the V gene TRBV4-3; TCRdb's assignment of TRBD1 cannot be checked, as there is no DNA. The CDR3 loop spans 15 amino acids. CDR1 is LGHNA, CDR2 YSLEER, per germline.

The J gene is TRBJ1-2, the V gene TRBV29-1; with no DNA, the TCRdb D assignment of TRBD1 cannot be verified. This CDR3 region has 18 residues. Germline loops: CDR1 SQVTM, CDR2 ANQGSEA. The CDR3 reads CSVEDLAGGGRGDYGYTF.

This chain connects TRBV12-3 or TRBV12-4 to TRBJ2-2; the D call from TCRdb, TRBD1, cannot be confirmed without DNA. CDR3 length equals 15 residues. This CDR3 reads CASSPSGGAPGELFF.

V is TRBV28 and J is TRBJ2-2; TCRdb's assignment of TRBD1 cannot be checked, as there is no DNA. The CDR3 is made up of 14 amino acids. Germline CDR1 is MDHEN and CDR2 is SYDVKM. The CDR3 loop reads CASSLMSRTGELFF.

The CDR3 loop reads CSVIQPYGYTF. The V gene is TRBV29-1, the J gene TRBJ1-2. This CDR3 has 11 amino acids. The germline gives CDR1 SQVTM, CDR2 ANQGSEA.

The chain is built from TRBV9 and TRBJ1-2. The CDR3 extends over 13 amino acids. Germline assignment: CDR1 SGDLS and CDR2 YYNGEE. CDR3 amino acids: CASSVLANHGYTF.

V and J are TRBV6-5 and TRBJ2-7; TCRdb names TRBD1, which stays unverified in the absence of DNA. The CDR3 length is 14 residues. Germline CDR1 and CDR2: MNHEY and SVGAGI. This chain's CDR3 is CASSYSQGRYEQYF.

The J gene is TRBJ2-3, the V gene TRBV5-1; TCRdb calls TRBD1, which cannot be checked without DNA. Germline loops: CDR1 SGHRS, CDR2 YFSETQ. The length of the CDR3 is 15 residues. The chain's CDR3 is CASSPLFGGTDTQYF.

This chain uses TRBV29-1 with TRBJ1-2; TCRdb's D call, TRBD1, is unchecked because there is no DNA. The CDR3 loop spans 13 amino acids. CDR1 and CDR2 from the germline V gene are SQVTM and ANQGSEA. CDR3: CSGGPEGFNGYTF.

V and J are TRBV28 and TRBJ2-7; the TRBD2 assignment by TCRdb is unverifiable without DNA. The germline V gene has CDR1 MDHEN and CDR2 SYDVKM. This CDR3 has 14 residues. The CDR3: CASSFPGGVLEQYF. Full variable domain (missing parts from reference TRBV28 and TRBJ2-7): DVKVTQSSRYLVKRTGEKVFLECVQDMDHENMFWYRQDPGLGLRLIYFSYDVKMKEKGDIPEGYSVSREKKERFSLILESASTNQTSMYLCASSFPGGVLEQYFGPGTRLTVT.

The gene calls are TRBV27 and TRBJ2-1; TCRdb names TRBD2, which stays unverified in the absence of DNA. This CDR3 has 16 amino acids. CDR1 is MNHEY, CDR2 SMNVEV, per germline (reference sequence). CDR3 sequence reads: CASSSGLADIHNEQFF.

V usage is TRBV10-3 and J usage is TRBJ2-1; the TRBD2 assignment by TCRdb is unverifiable without DNA. CDR3 length: 14 amino acids. Germline assignment: CDR1 ENHRY and CDR2 SYGVKD. CDR3: CAISTQLAGETRFF.

This sequence joins TRBV9 and TRBJ2-7; TCRdb's assignment of TRBD1 cannot be checked, as there is no DNA. The CDR3 extends over 14 amino acids. The V gene's germline CDR1 is SGDLS and CDR2 YYNGEE. The CDR3: CASSPRTSFYEQYF.

The V and J genes are TRBV28 and TRBJ2-3. Germline CDR1 reads MDHEN; CDR2 reads SYDVKM. This CDR3 is built from 11 residues. The CDR3 loop is CASSFFDTQYF.

The CDR3 reads CASSYQGVETQYF. The chain uses TRBV7-6 and TRBJ2-5; absent DNA, TCRdb's TRBD1 call cannot be checked. The CDR3 has 13 amino acids. Germline V gene data show CDR1 as SGHVS and CDR2 as FNYEAQ.

This sequence joins TRBV5-1 and TRBJ2-6; the TCRdb D gene call, TRBD1, has no DNA to confirm it. This CDR3 region has 19 residues. CDR1 SGHRS and CDR2 YFSETQ come from the germline V gene. The CDR3 loop reads CASSLALTGGISGANVLTF.

CDR3 loop: CASSEGGLAYEQYF. V usage is TRBV6-1 and J usage is TRBJ2-7; TCRdb reports TRBD2, a call that lacks DNA to check it against. This CDR3 contains 14 residues. Germline lookup yields CDR1 MNHNS and CDR2 SASEGT.

The gene calls are TRBV20-1 and TRBJ2-2. Germline CDR1 and CDR2: DFQATT and SNEGSKA (reference sequence). The CDR3 runs to 13 residues. The CDR3 spells CSAYGVNTGELFF.

The J gene is TRBJ2-5, the V gene TRBV5-8; TCRdb designates TRBD1, a call that cannot be tested without DNA. The germline V gene encodes CDR1 SGHTS and CDR2 YDEGEE. The CDR3 runs 14 residues. The CDR3 loop reads CASSTPGAQETQYF.

V and J are TRBV7-2 and TRBJ2-7; TCRdb lists TRBD2, though no DNA is available to test this call. Germline CDR1 SGHTA, CDR2 FQGNSA. The CDR3 consists of 14 residues. This chain's CDR3 is CASSWTSGLNEQYF.

The chain combines TRBV19 with TRBJ2-7; TCRdb lists TRBD1, though no DNA is available to test this call. Per the germline V gene, CDR1 is LNHDA and CDR2 is SQIVND (reference sequence). The CDR3 is made up of 15 amino acids. The CDR3 loop reads CASSPGTLGSYEQYF.

This chain links TRBV24-1 with TRBJ1-4; the TRBD1 assignment by TCRdb is unverifiable without DNA. The CDR3 covers 15 residues. The germline gives CDR1 KGHDR, CDR2 SFDVKD. CDR3 region: CATSDAGTGNEKLFF.